The T cell receptor beta chain described here comes from a study of T cell changes during pregnancy in multiple sclerosis. CDR3 length equals 16 residues. Germline CDR1 is LGHNA and CDR2 is YSLEER. V dropped 0 bases and J dropped 3; count of bases not matched to a gene: 5. Measured with immunoSEQ multiplex PCR; TCRdb has only the in-frame clones, and not every one. The table has 30,000 to 40,000 clones, 91% seen once. Source: CD4+ T cells from peripheral blood mononuclear cells, taken in the third trimester of pregnancy. This TCR was sampled from a female donor in good health, enrolled as a control in a pregnancy study. This chain connects TRBV4-3 to TRBJ2-3; TRBD2 aligns across 8 bases. In nucleotides, the CDR3 is TGCGCCAGCAGCCAAGACCTTGCGGGAGGAACAGATACGCAGTATTTT. Protein product: CASSQDLAGGTDTQYF.